This T cell receptor (beta chain) was captured in a study of vaccination and CD4 T cells after COVID-19. Germline V gene lookup returns CDR1 MNHNS and CDR2 SASEGT. This CDR3 contains 17 residues. V was pared by 4 bases and J by 4 bases, with 22 bases between. A remark on this clonotype: No antigen is known for it.

The Oncomine TCR Beta short-read assay was what sequenced the DNA obtained from cultured CD4+ T cells. Using its own MiXCR run on the PCR reads, TCRdb lists one record per CDR3 protein. The table has around 7,000 distinct CDR3 sequences, 70% to 75% seen once; the top ten hold 16%. Treatment indicated: 10-day PBMC culture with coronavirus spike peptide pools or control peptides (ViraFEST assay). Sample: CD4+ T cells from blood, cultured in vitro. The chain joins TRBV6-1 to TRBJ1-1; D might be TRBD1 (6 bases). The receptor's source is a human donor who had recovered from COVID-19. In DNA, the CDR3 is TGTGCCAGCAGTGCGCAGGGGTTTCATTCGACGGCCACTGAAGCTTTCTTT. Amino acid sequence: CASSAQGFHSTATEAFF.